These 30 T cell receptor beta chains were sequenced from one sample in a study of graft-versus-host responses after intestinal transplantation. The data were produced by immunoSEQ multiplex PCR, yet TCRdb's version contains in-frame clones alone and is incomplete. The profile covers around 50,000 clones, with roughly 89% appearing a single time and roughly 1.5% taken by the ten largest. This sample comprised PBMCs, obtained 26 days after transplant. All receptors come from a human patient who received an intestinal transplant, so some T cells may come from the graft donor.

This clone was observed a few times. The chain is built from TRBV5-6 and TRBJ2-3, with D uncertain. CDR1 and CDR2 from the germline V gene are SGHDT and YYEEEE. The V gene lost 0 bases and the J gene lost 2 bases, with 10 bases spanning the gap. The CDR3 spans 15 residues. The CDR3 sequence: CASSLVAQFTDTQYF. The CDR3 coding sequence is TGTGCCAGCAGCTTGGTGGCCCAATTCACAGATACGCAGTATTTT.

This chain links TRBV15 with TRBJ2-1; D perhaps matches TRBD2 (5 bases). The CDR3 length is 13 residues. The germline gives CDR1 LNHNV, CDR2 YYDKDF (reference sequence). Deletions cut 6 bases from V and 4 bases from J, with 10 bases between. CDR3 protein: CATSATRYNEQFF. Here the CDR3 DNA reads TGTGCCACCAGTGCCACTAGGTACAATGAGCAGTTCTTC. Variable domain in full (rest from reference TRBV15 and TRBJ2-1): DAMVIQNPRYQVTQFGKPVTLSCSQTLNHNVMYWYQQKSSQAPKLLFHYYDKDFNNEADTPDNFQSRRPNTSFCFLDIRSPGLGDTAMYLCATSATRYNEQFFGPGTRLTVL.

The chain has TRBV5-1 and TRBJ2-2, with a tentative D call TRBD2 (5 bases). With 6 bases removed from V and 6 bases from J, the gap between germline ends came to 12 bases. CDR3 length: 13 amino acids. From germline, CDR1 is SGHRS and CDR2 YFSETQ. The DNA of the CDR3 is TGCGCCAGCAACCAGGCCGGGGCCGGGGAGCTGTTTTTT. Amino acid sequence: CASNQAGAGELFF.

CDR3 bases: TGTGCCAGCAGCGTTGAGGCGGGGGACACTGAAGCTTTCTTT. Protein product: CASSVEAGDTEAFF. This chain links TRBV9 with TRBJ1-1, with D possibly TRBD1 on 5 matching bases. Deletions cut 2 bases from V and 3 bases from J, with 11 bases between. This CDR3 has 14 residues. Looked up from germline, CDR1 is SGDLS and CDR2 is YYNGEE.

J is TRBJ2-1 and V is TRBV27; D possibly corresponds to TRBD1 (7 bases). There are 17 residues in the CDR3. V lost 6 bases to trimming and J lost 8 bases, with 26 bases between them. CDR1 and CDR2 from the germline V gene are MNHEY and SMNVEV (reference sequence). CDR3 amino acids: CASRPLGGTEIDDEQFF. The CDR3 nucleotides read TGTGCCAGCAGGCCCCTGGGCGGGACAGAAATCGACGATGAGCAGTTCTTC.

V usage is TRBV7-9 and J usage is TRBJ2-3; perhaps TRBD2 as D (5 bases). V lost 5 bases and J lost 0, with 12 bases in between. From germline, CDR1 is SEHNR and CDR2 FQNEAQ (reference sequence). This CDR3 is built from 15 residues. DNA of the CDR3: TGTGCCAGCAGCCCAGACGGGGTGAGCACAGATACGCAGTATTTT. Protein sequence: CASSPDGVSTDTQYF.

This chain links TRBV5-8 with TRBJ2-7, with TRBD1 matching 9 bases. This CDR3 has 14 amino acids. The ends lost 1 base at V and 4 bases at J; junction bases unmatched: 3. Germline V CDR1 and CDR2: SGHTS, YDEGEE. This CDR3 is CASSLPTGGYEQYF. The CDR3 region has the DNA TGTGCCAGCAGCTTGCCGACAGGGGGGTACGAGCAGTACTTC.

The chain carries TRBV6-5 and TRBJ1-1; no clear D gene. The germline gives CDR1 MNHEY, CDR2 SVGAGI. The CDR3 consists of 16 residues. V shed 0 bases and J shed 1 base, with 12 bases lying between them. This chain's CDR3 is CASSYSRRTQNTEAFF. The CDR3 bases are TGTGCCAGCAGTTACTCGCGGAGAACCCAGAACACTGAAGCTTTCTTT.

This clone came up a few times. The chain employs TRBV7-9 and TRBJ1-5, with no clear D. Trimming took 5 bases from V and 3 from J, leaving 5 bases between them. Germline values: CDR1 SEHNR, CDR2 FQNEAQ (reference sequence). CDR3 size: 12 residues. The CDR3 sequence: CASSRDNQPQHF. In DNA form, the CDR3 reads TGTGCCAGCAGCCGGGACAATCAGCCCCAGCATTTT.

The J gene is TRBJ2-7, the V gene TRBV11-2; TRBD1 is a possible D gene (6 bases). This CDR3 contains 15 residues. From germline, CDR1 is SGHAT and CDR2 FQNNGV. Deletions cut 0 bases from V and 3 bases from J, with 12 bases between. CDR3 residues: CASSLDLAGVYEQYV. Written as DNA, the CDR3 is TGTGCCAGCAGCTTAGATCTTGCAGGGGTCTACGAGCAGTACGTC.

This sequence joins TRBV5-1 and TRBJ2-7; no reliable D call. Germline CDR1 and CDR2: SGHRS and YFSETQ. This CDR3 has 13 amino acids. V was trimmed by 3 bases and J by 2 bases, leaving 9 bases between them. The CDR3 spells CASSSHAPYEQYF. In DNA form, the CDR3 reads TGCGCCAGCAGCTCCCACGCGCCCTACGAGCAGTACTTC.

This clone was seen just once. The chain is built from TRBV5-1 and TRBJ2-1; D is undetermined. The length of the CDR3 is 14 residues. Deletions cut 4 bases from V and 4 bases from J, with 12 bases between. Per germline, CDR1 SGHRS and CDR2 YFSETQ. The CDR3 DNA is TGCGCCAGCAGCCGAAAACCCCAGTACAATGAGCAGTTCTTC. It translates to CASSRKPQYNEQFF.

The V call is TRBV6-4, the J call TRBJ2-2, with 8 bases identical to TRBD2. Losses at the gene ends were 2 bases for V and 3 bases for J; bases not matched to a gene: 5. Looked up from germline, CDR1 is MRHNA and CDR2 is SNTAGT. The CDR3 spans 16 residues. The CDR3 region is CASSDHTSGYTGELFF. The CDR3 nucleotides are TGTGCCAGCAGTGACCATACTAGCGGTTACACCGGGGAGCTGTTTTTT.

The CDR3 is CASRKDRGSGSYEQYV. CDR3 sequence (DNA): TGTGCCAGCAGGAAAGACAGGGGAAGTGGAAGCTACGAGCAGTACGTC. This chain joins TRBV11-1 and TRBJ2-7, with TRBD1 matching 8 bases. The V gene end was trimmed by 6 bases and the J gene end by 3 bases; junction bases not matched to a gene: 13. Germline V CDR1 and CDR2: SGHAT, FQDESV (reference sequence). This CDR3 comprises 16 residues.

The chain carries TRBV7-8 and TRBJ2-7; the D gene is possibly TRBD2 (6 bases). The ends were cut back, 5 bases at V and 7 bases at J, with 24 bases in the middle. Germline CDR1 is SGHVS and CDR2 is FQNEAQ. The CDR3 spans 16 residues. The CDR3: CASSLWVNGGEKEQYF. The CDR3 region has the DNA TGTGCCAGCAGCCTATGGGTGAACGGGGGAGAAAAAGAGCAGTACTTC.

This chain uses TRBV9 with TRBJ1-5; 7 bases fit TRBD1. Germline trimming cut 0 bases from V and 4 bases from J; bases unmatched to any gene: 4. The CDR3 is made up of 15 amino acids. Germline V gene lookup returns CDR1 SGDLS and CDR2 YYNGEE. CDR3 sequence: CASSVEAGGNQPQHF. The CDR3 DNA is TGTGCCAGCAGCGTAGAGGCAGGGGGGAATCAGCCCCAGCATTTT.

The gene calls are TRBV28 and TRBJ2-1; D is possibly TRBD2 (7 bases). CDR1 MDHEN and CDR2 SYDVKM come from the germline V gene. The V end lost 8 bases, the J end lost 2 bases, and 10 bases lay between the germline ends. This CDR3 region has 13 residues. CDR3 nucleotides: TGTGCCAGCGGGGGGGCCCCCTACAATGAGCAGTTCTTC. This gives the protein CASGGAPYNEQFF.

The rearrangement uses TRBV11-3 and TRBJ2-1; 7 nucleotides match TRBD1. The CDR3 is 14 residues long. Losses at the gene ends were 8 bases for V and 9 bases for J; bases not matched to a gene: 13. The germline gives CDR1 SGHNT, CDR2 YENEEA. The DNA of the CDR3 is TGTGCCAGCTGCGAGGGACAGTCCCGTTGTGAGCAGTTCTTC. Protein: CASCEGQSRCEQFF.

The chain links TRBV27 to TRBJ2-1; 14 bases agree with TRBD2. The CDR3 length is 18 residues. Germline CDR1 is MNHEY and CDR2 is SMNVEV (reference sequence). V lost 3 bases, J lost 8 bases, and 12 bases stayed unmatched. CDR3 in DNA: TGTGCCAGCAGTTTGGACCCCGGAGGGACTAGCGGGAGTGATGAGCAGTTCTTC. It translates to CASSLDPGGTSGSDEQFF.

The rearrangement links TRBV4-2 to TRBJ1-5; possible D gene TRBD1, 6 bases. The CDR3 contains 14 residues. Per germline, CDR1 LGHNA and CDR2 YNFKEQ. Trimming cost V 4 bases and J 6 bases, with 13 bases left between them. CDR3 in DNA: TGTGCCAGCAGCCCTCAGGGAGGGGGTCAGCCCCAGCATTTT. It is translated as CASSPQGGGQPQHF.

The rearrangement links TRBV7-6 to TRBJ2-2; 13 nucleotides align to TRBD2. The V and J ends lost 5 bases and 5 bases, in that order; junction bases with no gene match: 14. Germline values: CDR1 SGHVS, CDR2 FNYEAQ. The CDR3 is made up of 19 amino acids. CDR3: CASSRQLAGGLGGTGELFF. The CDR3 nucleotides are TGTGCCAGCAGCCGCCAACTAGCGGGGGGGCTTGGTGGGACCGGGGAGCTGTTTTTT.

The chain joins TRBV4-3 to TRBJ1-5; 7 positions agree with TRBD1. CDR1 is LGHNA, CDR2 YSLEER, per germline. The CDR3 has 16 residues. V lost 0 bases and J lost 7; bases outside the gene matches: 9. CDR3 residues: CASSQEWRGGGQPQHF. The CDR3 nucleotides read TGCGCCAGCAGCCAAGAATGGAGAGGGGGCGGACAGCCCCAGCATTTT.

The chain joins TRBV9 to TRBJ2-1; 9 positions match TRBD2. The CDR3 is made up of 15 amino acids. The germline gives CDR1 SGDLS, CDR2 YYNGEE. V lost 4 bases, J lost 2 bases, and 4 bases stayed unmatched. CDR3 protein: CASSTLAGPYNEQFF. For the CDR3, the DNA is TGTGCCAGCAGCACCCTAGCGGGGCCCTACAATGAGCAGTTCTTC.

This rearrangement joins TRBV4-1 to TRBJ2-7; 7 nucleotides agree with TRBD1. The germline CDR1 and CDR2 sequences are MGHRA and YSYEKL. Trimming took 0 bases from V and 3 from J; bases not matched to a gene: 5. This CDR3 comprises 15 residues. The CDR3 coding sequence is TGCGCCAGCAGCCAAGAGCGAACAGGGGACTACGAGCAGTACTTC. Amino acid sequence: CASSQERTGDYEQYF.

This clone was seen once. V gene TRBV4-1 combines with J gene TRBJ2-3; 9 bases are shared with TRBD1. CDR3 length equals 14 residues. Per the germline V gene, CDR1 is MGHRA and CDR2 is YSYEKL. The J segment lost 4 bases and the V segment lost 5 bases, leaving 4 bases of the junction unmatched. CDR3 in amino acids: CASSSGQGSDTQYF. The CDR3 DNA is TGCGCCAGCAGCTCCGGACAGGGGTCAGATACGCAGTATTTT.

The chain has TRBV5-5 and TRBJ1-1; 10 bases match TRBD1. Germline V gene lookup returns CDR1 SGHKS and CDR2 YYEKEE (reference sequence). J lost 4 bases, V lost 4 bases, and 7 bases had no gene match. This CDR3 has 15 residues. The CDR3, as DNA: TGTGCCAGCAGCATCCGCCGGACAGGGGGCACTGAAGCTTTCTTT. Protein sequence: CASSIRRTGGTEAFF.

The chain couples TRBV6-5 to TRBJ1-1; weak D call: TRBD1 (6 bases). The CDR3 has 14 residues. Trimming left V 0 bases short and J 4 bases short, with 9 bases between. Germline V gene data show CDR1 as MNHEY and CDR2 as SVGAGI. CDR3 in DNA: TGTGCCAGCAGTTACTCGGGGGCAGCCACTGAAGCTTTCTTT. Encoded protein: CASSYSGAATEAFF.

The chain has TRBV5-1 and TRBJ2-1; TRBD1 might be the D (7 bases). The CDR3 sequence is 14 residues long. Germline CDR1 SGHRS, CDR2 YFSETQ. Between the trimmed V and J ends, which lost 4 bases and 2 bases, there was a span of 10 bases. The CDR3 sequence: CASSAGQTYNEQFF. CDR3 coding DNA: TGCGCCAGCAGCGCGGGACAGACCTACAATGAGCAGTTCTTC.

The chain combines TRBV5-4 with TRBJ2-1; possibly TRBD2 for D (5 bases). Germline lookup yields CDR1 SGHNT and CDR2 YYREEE (reference sequence). V was pared by 0 bases and J by 0 bases, with 10 bases between. This CDR3 has 16 amino acids. The CDR3 is CASSLDSGNSYNEQFF. The CDR3, as DNA: TGTGCCAGCAGCTTGGATTCGGGGAACTCCTACAATGAGCAGTTCTTC.

This sequence joins TRBV5-1 and TRBJ2-3, with TRBD2 matching 10 bases. The germline V gene encodes CDR1 SGHRS and CDR2 YFSETQ. There are 17 residues in the CDR3. Trimming at V came to 0 bases and at J to 3 bases, leaving 7 bases not matched to a gene. CDR3 residues: CASSLDPSGGGTDTQYF. The CDR3 DNA is TGCGCCAGCAGCTTGGACCCTAGCGGGGGAGGGACAGATACGCAGTATTTT.